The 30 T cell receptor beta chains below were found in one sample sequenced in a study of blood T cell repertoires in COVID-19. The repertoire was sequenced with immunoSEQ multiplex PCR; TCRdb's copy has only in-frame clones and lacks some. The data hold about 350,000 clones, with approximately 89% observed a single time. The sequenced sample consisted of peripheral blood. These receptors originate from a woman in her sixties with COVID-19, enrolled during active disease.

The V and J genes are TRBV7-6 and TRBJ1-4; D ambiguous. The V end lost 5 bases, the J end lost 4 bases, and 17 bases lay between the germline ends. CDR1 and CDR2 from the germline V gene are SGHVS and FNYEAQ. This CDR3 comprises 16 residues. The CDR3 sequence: CASSRALGFGNEKLFF. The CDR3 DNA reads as TGTGCCAGCAGCAGAGCCCTCGGGTTTGGTAATGAAAAACTGTTTTTT.

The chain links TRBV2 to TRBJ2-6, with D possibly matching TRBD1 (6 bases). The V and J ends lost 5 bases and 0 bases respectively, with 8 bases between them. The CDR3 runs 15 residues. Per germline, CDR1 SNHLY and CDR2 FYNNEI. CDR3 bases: TGTGCCAGCAGTAGACAGGCCTCTGGGGCCAACGTCCTGACTTTC. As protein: CASSRQASGANVLTF.

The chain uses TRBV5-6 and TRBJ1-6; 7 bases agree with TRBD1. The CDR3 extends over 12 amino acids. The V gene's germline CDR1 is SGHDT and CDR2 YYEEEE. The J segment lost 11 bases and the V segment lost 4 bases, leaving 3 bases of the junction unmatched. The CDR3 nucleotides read TGTGCCAGCAGCCGACAGGGACCACCCCTCCACTTT. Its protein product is CASSRQGPPLHF.

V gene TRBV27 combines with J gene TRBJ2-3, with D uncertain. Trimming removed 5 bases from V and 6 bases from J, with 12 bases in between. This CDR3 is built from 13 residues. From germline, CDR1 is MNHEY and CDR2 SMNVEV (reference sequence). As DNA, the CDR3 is TGTGCCAGCAGTAGGCTAGTGAGGGATACGCAGTATTTT. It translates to CASSRLVRDTQYF.

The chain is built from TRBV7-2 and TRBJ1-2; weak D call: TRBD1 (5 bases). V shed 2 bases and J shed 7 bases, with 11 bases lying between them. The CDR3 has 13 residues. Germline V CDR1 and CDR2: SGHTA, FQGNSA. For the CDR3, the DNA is TGTGCCAGCAGCTTAACGTCAGGGCTTGGCTACACCTTC. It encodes CASSLTSGLGYTF.

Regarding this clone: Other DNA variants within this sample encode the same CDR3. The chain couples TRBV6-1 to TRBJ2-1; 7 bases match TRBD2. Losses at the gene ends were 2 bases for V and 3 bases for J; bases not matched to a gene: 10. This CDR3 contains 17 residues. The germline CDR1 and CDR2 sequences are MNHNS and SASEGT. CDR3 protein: CASSEIRLAENYNEQFF. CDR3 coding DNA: TGTGCCAGCAGTGAAATTAGGCTAGCGGAGAACTACAATGAGCAGTTCTTC.

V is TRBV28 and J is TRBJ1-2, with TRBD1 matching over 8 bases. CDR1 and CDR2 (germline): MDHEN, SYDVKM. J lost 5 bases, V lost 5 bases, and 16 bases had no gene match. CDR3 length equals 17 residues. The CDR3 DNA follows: TGTGCCAGCAGTCAAAACCTCGCAGGGGGCACGGGATATGGCTACACCTTC. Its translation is CASSQNLAGGTGYGYTF.

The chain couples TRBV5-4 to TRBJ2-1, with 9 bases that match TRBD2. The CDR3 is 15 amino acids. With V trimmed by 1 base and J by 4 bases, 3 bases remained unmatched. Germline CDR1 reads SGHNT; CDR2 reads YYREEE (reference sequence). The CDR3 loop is CASSLRAGGYNEQFF. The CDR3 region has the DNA TGTGCCAGCAGCTTGAGGGCGGGGGGGTACAATGAGCAGTTCTTC. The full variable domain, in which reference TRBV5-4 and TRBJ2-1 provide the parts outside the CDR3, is ETGVTQSPTHLIKTRGQQVTLRCSSQSGHNTVSWYQQALGQGPQFIFQYYREEENGRGNFPPRFSGLQFPNYSSELNVNALELDDSALYLCASSLRAGGYNEQFFGPGTRLTVL.

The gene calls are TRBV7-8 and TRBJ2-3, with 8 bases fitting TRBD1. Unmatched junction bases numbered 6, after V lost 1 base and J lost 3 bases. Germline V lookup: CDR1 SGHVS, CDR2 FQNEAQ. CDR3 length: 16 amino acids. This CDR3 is CASSLGTGSGTDTQYF. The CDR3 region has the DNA TGTGCCAGCAGCTTAGGGACAGGGTCGGGAACAGATACGCAGTATTTT. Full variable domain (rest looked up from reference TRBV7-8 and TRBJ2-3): GAGVSQSPRYKVAKRGQDVALRCDPISGHVSLFWYQQALGQGPEFLTYFQNEAQLDKSGLPSDRFFAERPEGSVSTLKIQRTQQEDSAVYLCASSLGTGSGTDTQYFGPGTRLTVL.

The CDR3 DNA reads TGTGCCAGCAGCTTGGCCTCAGGTATCGGTAATCAGCCCCAGCATTTT. Amino acid sequence: CASSLASGIGNQPQHF. This chain joins TRBV5-5 and TRBJ1-5; D not certain. The ends were cut back, 0 bases at V and 4 bases at J, with 14 bases in the middle. The CDR3 spans 16 residues. Germline CDR1 SGHKS, CDR2 YYEKEE (reference sequence). Full variable domain (missing parts from reference TRBV5-5 and TRBJ1-5): DAGVTQSPTHLIKTRGQQVTLRCSPISGHKSVSWYQQVLGQGPQFIFQYYEKEERGRGNFPDRFSARQFPNYSSELNVNALLLGDSALYLCASSLASGIGNQPQHFGDGTRLSIL.

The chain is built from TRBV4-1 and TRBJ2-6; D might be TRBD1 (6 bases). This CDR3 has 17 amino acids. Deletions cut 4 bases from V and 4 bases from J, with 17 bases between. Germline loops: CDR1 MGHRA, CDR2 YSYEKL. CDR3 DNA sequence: TGCGCCAGCAGCCCCGGGACATCCGGGCCGGGGGCCAACGTCCTGACTTTC. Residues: CASSPGTSGPGANVLTF.

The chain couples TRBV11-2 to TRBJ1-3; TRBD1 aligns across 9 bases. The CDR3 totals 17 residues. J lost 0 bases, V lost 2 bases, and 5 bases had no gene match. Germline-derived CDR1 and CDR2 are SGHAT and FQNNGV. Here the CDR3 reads CASSLFGTGLSGNTIYF. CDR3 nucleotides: TGTGCCAGCAGCTTATTCGGGACAGGGCTCTCTGGAAACACCATATATTTT.

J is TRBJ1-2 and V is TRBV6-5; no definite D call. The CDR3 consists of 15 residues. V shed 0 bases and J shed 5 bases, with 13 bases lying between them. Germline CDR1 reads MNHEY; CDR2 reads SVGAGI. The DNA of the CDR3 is TGTGCCAGCAGTTACTCGAGGGAGCCTGTTTATGGCTACACCTTC. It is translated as CASSYSREPVYGYTF.

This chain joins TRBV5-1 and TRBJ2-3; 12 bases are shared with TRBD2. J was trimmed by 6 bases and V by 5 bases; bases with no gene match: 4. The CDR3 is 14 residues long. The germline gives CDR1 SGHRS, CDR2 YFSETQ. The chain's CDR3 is CASRLAGGPDTQYF. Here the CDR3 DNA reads TGCGCCAGCAGGCTAGCGGGGGGGCCCGATACGCAGTATTTT.

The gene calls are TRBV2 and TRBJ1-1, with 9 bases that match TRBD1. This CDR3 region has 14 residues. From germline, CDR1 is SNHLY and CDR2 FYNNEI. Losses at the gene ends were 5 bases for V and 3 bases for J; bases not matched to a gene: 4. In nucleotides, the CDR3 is TGTGCCAGCAGTCAACAGGGGGCGGACACTGAAGCTTTCTTT. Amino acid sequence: CASSQQGADTEAFF.

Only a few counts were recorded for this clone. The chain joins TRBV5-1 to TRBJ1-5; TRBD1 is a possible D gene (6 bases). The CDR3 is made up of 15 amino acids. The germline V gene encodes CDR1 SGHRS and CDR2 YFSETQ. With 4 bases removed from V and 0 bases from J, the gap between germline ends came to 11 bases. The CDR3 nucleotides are TGCGCCAGCAGCCCGGGACACCATAGCAATCAGCCCCAGCATTTT. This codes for CASSPGHHSNQPQHF.

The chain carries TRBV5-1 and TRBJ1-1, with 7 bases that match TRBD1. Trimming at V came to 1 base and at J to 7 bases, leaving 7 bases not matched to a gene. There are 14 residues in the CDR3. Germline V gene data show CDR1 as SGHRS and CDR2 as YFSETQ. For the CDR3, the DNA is TGCGCCAGCAGCTTGAGGGTCAGGGGGGATGAAGCTTTCTTT. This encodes CASSLRVRGDEAFF. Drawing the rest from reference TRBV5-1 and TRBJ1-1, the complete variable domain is KAGVTQTPRYLIKTRGQQVTLSCSPISGHRSVSWYQQTPGQGLQFLFEYFSETQRNKGNFPGRFSGRQFSNSRSEMNVSTLELGDSALYLCASSLRVRGDEAFFGQGTRLTVV.

The CDR3 DNA sequence: TGTGCCAGCGCCTGGGGACAGCCGAGCTCCTACGAGCAGTACTTC. It is translated as CASAWGQPSSYEQYF. The V gene is TRBV14, the J gene TRBJ2-7; TRBD1 matches 7 bases. The CDR3 sequence is 15 residues long. Germline loops: CDR1 SGHDN, CDR2 FVKESK. With 8 bases clipped from V and 0 bases from J, the junction kept 10 bases outside the gene matches.

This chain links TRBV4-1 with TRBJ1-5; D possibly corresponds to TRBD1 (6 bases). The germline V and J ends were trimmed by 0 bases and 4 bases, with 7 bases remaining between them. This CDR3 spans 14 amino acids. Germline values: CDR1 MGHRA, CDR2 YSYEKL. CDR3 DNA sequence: TGCGCCAGCAGCCAAGAACAGGGTAATCAGCCCCAGCATTTT. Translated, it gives CASSQEQGNQPQHF.

The CDR3 sequence is CASSQTSGGRTYNEQFF. The CDR3 DNA follows: TGTGCCAGCAGTCAAACCTCAGGGGGCCGCACCTACAATGAGCAGTTCTTC. V usage is TRBV6-6 and J usage is TRBJ2-1, with 8 bases fitting TRBD1. The CDR3 is 17 amino acids. The germline CDR1 and CDR2 sequences are MNHNY and SVGAGI (reference sequence). With V trimmed by 5 bases and J by 2 bases, 11 bases remained unmatched.

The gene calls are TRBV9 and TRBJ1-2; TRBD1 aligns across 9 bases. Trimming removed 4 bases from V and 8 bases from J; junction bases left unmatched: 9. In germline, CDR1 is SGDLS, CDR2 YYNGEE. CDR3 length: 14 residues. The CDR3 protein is CASSPRTGDGGYTF. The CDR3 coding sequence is TGTGCCAGCAGCCCCAGGACAGGGGACGGAGGCTACACCTTC.

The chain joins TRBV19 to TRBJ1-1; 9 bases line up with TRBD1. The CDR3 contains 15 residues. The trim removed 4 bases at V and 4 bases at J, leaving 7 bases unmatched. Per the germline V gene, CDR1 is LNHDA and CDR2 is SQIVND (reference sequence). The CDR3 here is CASSTRQGGSTEAFF. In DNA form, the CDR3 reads TGTGCCAGTAGTACCCGACAGGGGGGTTCCACTGAAGCTTTCTTT.

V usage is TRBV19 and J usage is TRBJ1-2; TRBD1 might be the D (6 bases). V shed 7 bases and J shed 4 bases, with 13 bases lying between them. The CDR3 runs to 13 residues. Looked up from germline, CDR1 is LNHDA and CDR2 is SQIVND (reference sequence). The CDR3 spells CASTDDRFYGYTF. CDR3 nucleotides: TGTGCCAGTACTGACGACAGGTTCTATGGCTACACCTTC.

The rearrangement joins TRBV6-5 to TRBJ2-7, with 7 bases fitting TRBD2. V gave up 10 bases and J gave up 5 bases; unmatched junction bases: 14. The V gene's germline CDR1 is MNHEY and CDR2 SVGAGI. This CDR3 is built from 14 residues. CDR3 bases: TGTGCCACCGGGGGGAGCGGCGGTGTCGACGAGCAGTACTTC. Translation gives CATGGSGGVDEQYF.

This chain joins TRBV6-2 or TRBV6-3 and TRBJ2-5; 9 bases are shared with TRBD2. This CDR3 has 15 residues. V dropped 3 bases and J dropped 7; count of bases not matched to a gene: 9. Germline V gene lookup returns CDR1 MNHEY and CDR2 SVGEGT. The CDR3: CASSYPRGGGRTQYF. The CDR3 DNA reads TGTGCCAGCAGTTATCCGCGGGGGGGCGGTCGGACCCAGTACTTC.

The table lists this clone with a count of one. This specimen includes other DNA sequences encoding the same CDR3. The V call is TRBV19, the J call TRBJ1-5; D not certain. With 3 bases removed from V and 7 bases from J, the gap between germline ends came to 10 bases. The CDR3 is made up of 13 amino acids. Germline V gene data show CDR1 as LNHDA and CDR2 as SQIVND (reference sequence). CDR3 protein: CASSITGNQPQHF. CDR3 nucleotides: TGTGCCAGTAGTATTACGGGGAACCAGCCCCAGCATTTT.

The CDR3 DNA reads as TGTGCCAGCGGCCGGGACAGCCCTTTGAATTCACCCCTCCACTTT. It codes for CASGRDSPLNSPLHF. The V and J genes are TRBV27 and TRBJ1-6; 7 bases line up with TRBD1. Germline assignment: CDR1 MNHEY and CDR2 SMNVEV (reference sequence). The junction had 11 bases not matched to a gene; V was cut back by 8 bases and J by 7 bases. The CDR3 totals 15 residues.

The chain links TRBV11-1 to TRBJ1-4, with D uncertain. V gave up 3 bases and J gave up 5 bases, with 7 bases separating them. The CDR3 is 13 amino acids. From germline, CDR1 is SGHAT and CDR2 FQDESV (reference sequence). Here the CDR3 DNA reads TGTGCCAGCAGCTTTAGGAGGAATGAAAAACTGTTTTTT. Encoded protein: CASSFRRNEKLFF.

For the CDR3, the DNA is TGTGCCAGCAGCCCACGGGACTCTCAAGAGACCCAGTACTTC. As protein: CASSPRDSQETQYF. The V gene is TRBV9, the J gene TRBJ2-5; D is perhaps TRBD2 (6 bases). CDR1 SGDLS and CDR2 YYNGEE come from the germline V gene. The V end lost 4 bases, the J end lost 2 bases, and 12 bases lay between the germline ends. The CDR3 contains 14 residues. Together with reference TRBV9 and TRBJ2-5, the CDR3 gives the full variable domain: DSGVTQTPKHLITATGQRVTLRCSPRSGDLSVYWYQQSLDQGLQFLIQYYNGEERAKGNILERFSAQQFPDLHSELNLSSLELGDSALYFCASSPRDSQETQYFGPGTRLLVL.

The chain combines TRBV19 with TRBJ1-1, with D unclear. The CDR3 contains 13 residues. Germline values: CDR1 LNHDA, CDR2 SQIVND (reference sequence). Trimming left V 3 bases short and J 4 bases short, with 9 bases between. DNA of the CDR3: TGTGCCAGTAGTATGGTCGCGGTCACTGAAGCTTTCTTT. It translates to CASSMVAVTEAFF.